This TCR beta chain was observed in a study of OX40 agonist ivuxolimab in advanced cancers. Study at large: In this cohort, patients received ivuxolimab, an agonistic anti-OX40 (CD134) antibody. Partial responses occurred in three patients (one hepatocellular carcinoma, two cutaneous melanoma).

Germline V lookup: CDR1 SGHTA, CDR2 FQGNSA. Trimming took 5 bases from V and 4 from J, leaving 8 bases between them. The CDR3 spans 12 residues. Study conclusions and caveats: At doses 0.1 to 3.0 mg/kg, CD4+ and CD8+ clones expanded.

Sampling of blood occurred at baseline, cycle 4 day 1, and cycle 7 day 1. A remark on this clone: Its target is not known.

The assay was immunoSEQ multiplex PCR, and TCRdb's table has in-frame clones only and misses some. The table has around 40,000 clones, around 89% seen once. The source is an adult with an advanced solid tumor such as melanoma, head and neck, liver or kidney cancer. The gene calls are TRBV7-2 and TRBJ1-2; no clear D. Sequences were derived from CD4+ or CD8+ T cells sorted from blood, sampled in a trial of the OX40 agonist ivuxolimab. The CDR3 loop is CASSRGLYGYTF. CDR3 nucleotides: TGTGCCAGCAGCCGGGGTCTCTATGGCTACACCTTC.